The rows below give T cell receptor beta chains drawn from one sample of a study of control samples from healthy donors and cancer patients. Profiled with immunoSEQ multiplex PCR; TCRdb holds only in-frame clones, not every one. The sample includes 110,000 to 150,000 clones, approximately 91% of them seen just once. Material for sequencing was blood. The origin of the receptors is a man younger than 45 in good health. The CDR3 runs from the conserved cysteine through the conserved F or W. Fields, in order: CDR3 protein, clone size, CDR3 length, V gene, J gene. Expanded clones are given a class, and other clones once, few, many or no size at all.

cdr3_aa: CASSYGTGPGNTIYF
clone_size: NA
cdr3_length: 15
v_call: TRBV6-2/TRBV6-3
j_call: TRBJ1-3

cdr3_aa: CASGDRVFYEQYF
clone_size: NA
cdr3_length: 13
v_call: TRBV5-7
j_call: TRBJ2-7

cdr3_aa: CASSFKGDDSYEQYF
clone_size: NA
cdr3_length: 15
v_call: TRBV27
j_call: TRBJ2-7

cdr3_aa: CAWSSASGLRGTQYF
clone_size: NA
cdr3_length: 15
v_call: TRBV30
j_call: TRBJ2-5

cdr3_aa: CSVEDWALSAFF
clone_size: NA
cdr3_length: 12
v_call: TRBV29-1
j_call: TRBJ1-1

cdr3_aa: CASSLEGLADTQYF
clone_size: NA
cdr3_length: 14
v_call: TRBV7-2
j_call: TRBJ2-3

cdr3_aa: CASSQVIGGPYEQYF
clone_size: NA
cdr3_length: 15
v_call: TRBV4-1
j_call: TRBJ2-7

cdr3_aa: CASSTTGTGLYEQYF
clone_size: NA
cdr3_length: 15
v_call: TRBV19
j_call: TRBJ2-7

cdr3_aa: CASSISVSIPRGLFF
clone_size: NA
cdr3_length: 15
v_call: TRBV19
j_call: TRBJ1-4

cdr3_aa: CASSPQGAFTGELFF
clone_size: once
cdr3_length: 15
v_call: TRBV18
j_call: TRBJ2-2

cdr3_aa: CASTGVQRQTTSPAESYEQYF
clone_size: NA
cdr3_length: 21
v_call: TRBV10-1
j_call: TRBJ2-7

cdr3_aa: CASSLLPIYGYTF
clone_size: NA
cdr3_length: 13
v_call: TRBV27
j_call: TRBJ1-2

cdr3_aa: CASSLGAGTTNYEQYF
clone_size: few
cdr3_length: 16
v_call: TRBV7-6
j_call: TRBJ2-7

cdr3_aa: CASSLQGYQETQYF
clone_size: NA
cdr3_length: 14
v_call: TRBV7-2
j_call: TRBJ2-5

cdr3_aa: CASSLQGYTEAFF
clone_size: NA
cdr3_length: 13
v_call: TRBV5-1
j_call: TRBJ1-1

cdr3_aa: CASSSGTGFYNEQFF
clone_size: NA
cdr3_length: 15
v_call: TRBV7-9
j_call: TRBJ2-1